One and the same sample provided the 17 T cell receptor beta chains below, sequenced in a study of technical replicates of blood from several donors. Produced via immunoSEQ multiplex PCR; TCRdb's table is partial and in-frame only. This table holds about 59,000 clones, around 93% found once. The sample was PBMCs. The receptor source for this set is a human donor in good health. Some clones in this sample may be carry-over from other donors' samples.

V is TRBV5-1 and J is TRBJ1-6; TRBD1 is a possible D gene (6 bases). Trimming left V 3 bases short and J 8 bases short, with 12 bases between. Germline assignment: CDR1 SGHRS and CDR2 YFSETQ. CDR3 length: 14 residues. The CDR3 loop reads CASSSYAGDSPLHF. The CDR3, as DNA: TGCGCCAGCAGCTCCTATGCAGGGGATTCACCCCTCCACTTT.

This chain links TRBV5-1 with TRBJ2-3, with TRBD2 identical over 10 bases. This CDR3 has 17 amino acids. V trimming: 1 base; J trimming: 5 bases; junction bases outside the gene matches: 10. CDR1 and CDR2 from the germline V gene are SGHRS and YFSETQ. CDR3 coding DNA: TGCGCCAGCAGCTTGCGGCTAGCGGGAGTGGTTGGAGATACGCAGTATTTT. It codes for CASSLRLAGVVGDTQYF.

The chain is built from TRBV7-6 and TRBJ1-2; 9 bases align to TRBD1. Germline V gives CDR1 SGHVS, CDR2 FNYEAQ. This CDR3 is built from 14 residues. J was trimmed by 8 bases and V by 6 bases; bases with no gene match: 10. This CDR3 reads CASSSTGQGKGYTF. As DNA, the CDR3 is TGTGCCAGCAGTAGTACGGGACAGGGAAAAGGCTACACCTTC.

The chain joins TRBV6-5 to TRBJ1-4, with D hard to call. V was pared by 7 bases and J by 4 bases, with 16 bases between. The CDR3 length is 15 residues. Germline CDR1 reads MNHEY; CDR2 reads SVGAGI. The CDR3 loop is CASIHPPAGNEKLFF. CDR3 in DNA: TGTGCCAGCATCCATCCCCCCGCAGGTAATGAAAAACTGTTTTTT.

Regarding this clone: A junction end diverges from the germline sequence, so it may reflect a read error. The CDR3 bases are TGTGCCAGCAGGAGGGACTCCAACAATGAGCAGTTCTTC. Its protein product is CASRRDSNNEQFF. The chain uses TRBV2 and TRBJ2-1; D perhaps matches TRBD2 (6 bases). The CDR3 runs to 13 residues. Germline values: CDR1 SNHLY, CDR2 FYNNEI.

The chain is built from TRBV4-1 and TRBJ1-2, with 7 positions matching TRBD1. The CDR3 contains 16 residues. Looked up from germline, CDR1 is MGHRA and CDR2 is YSYEKL. The J segment lost 4 bases and the V segment lost 3 bases, leaving 11 bases of the junction unmatched. This CDR3 is CASSQAQGMGGYGYTF. The CDR3 coding sequence is TGCGCCAGCAGCCAGGCACAGGGGATGGGCGGCTATGGCTACACCTTC.

The chain combines TRBV7-8 with TRBJ1-6, with D possibly TRBD1 on 6 matching bases. The CDR3 length is 16 residues. The V gene's germline CDR1 is SGHVS and CDR2 FQNEAQ. Trimming removed 4 bases from V and 6 bases from J, with 16 bases in between. The DNA of the CDR3 is TGTGCCAGCAGCTCAACCCTACAGGGATTTAATTCACCCCTCCACTTT. Protein product: CASSSTLQGFNSPLHF. The complete variable domain, with remaining parts taken from reference TRBV7-8 and TRBJ1-6, reads GAGVSQSPRYKVAKRGQDVALRCDPISGHVSLFWYQQALGQGPEFLTYFQNEAQLDKSGLPSDRFFAERPEGSVSTLKIQRTQQEDSAVYLCASSSTLQGFNSPLHFGNGTRLTVT.

The chain recombines TRBV6-5 with TRBJ2-1; perhaps TRBD2 as D (6 bases). CDR1 and CDR2 from the germline V gene are MNHEY and SVGAGI. The CDR3 is made up of 15 amino acids. V was cut by 6 bases and J by 0 bases, with 12 bases left in between. The CDR3 bases are TGTGCCAGCAGGCGGGGAGGTAGCTCCTACAATGAGCAGTTCTTC. This sequence encodes CASRRGGSSYNEQFF.

V is TRBV6-5 and J is TRBJ1-2; D not resolved. V was clipped by 7 bases and J by 3 bases, with 6 bases between them. CDR1 and CDR2 from the germline V gene are MNHEY and SVGAGI. This CDR3 region has 11 residues. The CDR3 here is CASTGDYGYTF. The CDR3 DNA follows: TGTGCCAGCACCGGGGACTATGGCTACACCTTC.

CDR3 sequence (DNA): TGTGCCAGCAGTGTAAACCGGGACTACAAATACGAGCAGTACTTC. It yields the protein CASSVNRDYKYEQYF. J is TRBJ2-7 and V is TRBV2, with 7 bases matching TRBD2. Per germline, CDR1 SNHLY and CDR2 FYNNEI. The CDR3 sequence is 15 residues long. V dropped 4 bases and J dropped 4; count of bases not matched to a gene: 10.

The J gene is TRBJ1-2, the V gene TRBV12-5; D possibly corresponds to TRBD1 (5 bases). V lost 1 base to trimming and J lost 8 bases, with 11 bases between them. In germline, CDR1 is LGHNT, CDR2 FRNRAP. The CDR3 sequence is 13 residues long. The DNA for the CDR3 is TGTGCTAGTGGTTTGGCCGGGGGGGTCGGCTACACCTTC. Encoded protein: CASGLAGGVGYTF.

The V and J genes are TRBV14 and TRBJ2-7; perhaps TRBD1 as D (6 bases). The germline gives CDR1 SGHDN, CDR2 FVKESK. CDR3 length: 14 amino acids. The V gene lost 4 bases and the J gene lost 3 bases, with 13 bases spanning the gap. DNA for the CDR3: TGTGCCAGCAGCCCACGACAGGCCAACTACGAGCAGTACTTC. This gives the protein CASSPRQANYEQYF.

The chain has TRBV4-3 and TRBJ2-1, with D possibly TRBD1 on 6 matching bases. CDR1 is LGHNA, CDR2 YSLEER, per germline. Trimming pared 2 bases from V and 3 bases from J, leaving 17 bases between. There are 17 residues in the CDR3. CDR3 residues: CASSQRASGTSYNEQFF. CDR3 DNA: TGCGCCAGCAGCCAACGAGCCTCCGGGACAAGCTACAATGAGCAGTTCTTC.

This clone appeared a single time. This rearrangement joins TRBV18 to TRBJ1-6; 8 bases match TRBD1. V trimming: 2 bases; J trimming: 7 bases; junction bases outside the gene matches: 1. Per the germline V gene, CDR1 is KGHSH and CDR2 is LQKENI. The CDR3 is 14 residues long. The chain's CDR3 is CASSPGTGNSPLHF. The CDR3 bases are TGTGCCAGCTCACCAGGGACAGGAAATTCACCCCTCCACTTT.

The J gene is TRBJ1-1, the V gene TRBV7-8, with D tentatively TRBD1 (5 bases). Germline CDR1 is SGHVS and CDR2 is FQNEAQ. Trimming removed 5 bases at V and 4 bases at J, with 17 bases between. This CDR3 comprises 15 residues. Here the CDR3 reads CASSPSGAGSTEAFF. CDR3 sequence (DNA): TGTGCCAGCAGCCCATCTGGGGCTGGGTCCACTGAAGCTTTCTTT.

The chain employs TRBV4-3 and TRBJ2-2, with 12 bases matching TRBD2. V lost 1 base, J lost 5 bases, and 8 bases stayed unmatched. The germline V gene has CDR1 LGHNA and CDR2 YSLEER. The CDR3 is 18 residues long. CDR3 region: CASSQGLAGGQSTGELFF. The CDR3 DNA reads TGCGCCAGCAGCCAAGGCCTAGCGGGGGGGCAATCGACCGGGGAGCTGTTTTTT.

The V and J genes are TRBV5-4 and TRBJ2-5; D might be TRBD2 (7 bases). The germline CDR1 and CDR2 sequences are SGHNT and YYREEE (reference sequence). Trimming removed 3 bases from V and 5 bases from J, with 20 bases in between. The CDR3 is 16 residues long. CDR3 loop: CASSSKTGGPGETQYF. The CDR3 bases are TGTGCCAGCAGCTCGAAAACCGGGGGGCCGGGGGAGACCCAGTACTTC.